The present entry profiles one TCR beta chain with its context. The entry originates in a study of blood T cell repertoires in COVID-19. Germline V gene data show CDR1 as MNHEY and CDR2 as SVGAGI. CDR3 size: 15 residues. Trimming cost V 8 bases and J 6 bases; bases outside gene matches: 13. Clones were sequenced by immunoSEQ multiplex PCR, and TCRdb holds only the in-frame ones, with some missing. There are approximately 45,000 clones in the sample; 75% to 95% occur only once, and approximately 5% lies in the top ten. The V and J genes are TRBV6-5 and TRBJ2-7; 10 bases agree with TRBD2. The material sequenced was peripheral blood. This receptor was identified in a man aged 65 to 79 with acute or convalescent COVID-19. CDR3 loop: CASRAGGLPTVEQYF. Written as DNA, the CDR3 is TGTGCCAGCCGAGCGGGGGGGCTTCCCACTGTCGAGCAGTACTTC.